This TCR beta chain derives from a study of shared clonotypes between healthy human individuals. Regarding the study as a whole: Only blood samples were collected, and tissue repertoires likely differ.

The CDR3 consists of 16 residues. Trimming took 2 bases from V and 4 from J; bases not matched to a gene: 8. CDR1 is SGDLS and CDR2 is YYNGEE in the germline V gene. The sorted-subset replicate PCRs were given about 210 ng DNA, which is approximately 30,000 T cell genomes. Profiled with immunoSEQ multiplex PCR; TCRdb holds only in-frame clones, not every one. Of 2,500,000 or so clones detected, 90% to 95% appear once; the ten largest clones hold over 0.12%. There were only Caucasian adults among the donors, and all lived in Nashville, Tennessee. Of note for this clone: Its antigen remains unknown.

This receptor was taken from a man aged 18 to 30 in good health. The J gene is TRBJ2-5, the V gene TRBV9; 10 bases agree with TRBD1. The sequenced material came from naive CD4+ T cells sorted from blood. Described subset: CD45RA+ positively selected. In DNA form, the CDR3 reads TGTGCCAGCAGCGTTCAGCCGGGACAGGGGAGAGAGACCCAGTACTTC. Translation: CASSVQPGQGRETQYF.